This TCR beta chain was recorded in a study of regulatory T cells in long-lasting Graves disease (dated by TCRdb to the early 2020s). In the study overall: Persistent Graves' disease meant more than 5 years of antithyroid drug treatment with TSH receptor autoantibodies that stayed positive. A total of around 35 samples underwent TCR sequencing, from roughly 13 patients with persistent Graves' disease and 20 patients with newly diagnosed Graves' disease. Antithyroid drugs had been taken for roughly 10 years on average by persistent Graves' disease patients in the clinical cohort. Patients with persistent Graves' disease were compared with patients with newly diagnosed Graves' disease using TCR sequencing and RNA sequencing of peripheral blood. The study was registered as a clinical trial and conducted in China.

This clonotype occurred a few times. The target of this receptor is not known. Base qualities are not at hand, and no much larger clone is one base apart. From the cysteine through the phenylalanine, the CDR3 covers 14 amino acids. Only the CDR3 portion is preserved as DNA: 42 bases, with reading frame beginning at the first base. V has 1 base trimmed and J has 5 bases trimmed; junction bases matching no gene number 4. The germline V gene encodes CDR1 DFQATT and CDR2 SNEGSKA (reference sequence). Read against the paper, the sample's time point label means: persistent/refractory GD, antithyroid drugs over 5 years with positive TRAb. RNA was extracted from PBMCs in TRIzol for both TCR sequencing and RNA sequencing. The diagnosis of Graves' disease followed American Thyroid Association guidelines. Recruitment of patients was carried out at an endocrinology department in Xi'an, China. From each patient, 7.5 to 9.5 milliliters of peripheral blood was collected into an EDTA anticoagulant tube. PBMCs were isolated by Ficoll Paque Plus density gradient separation without further T cell sorting. An Agilent 2100 Bioanalyzer and agarose gel were used to check RNA quality, while a NanoDrop 2000 measured RNA concentration.

The library was obtained by multiplex PCR. The sample was run on an Illumina HiSeq 4000. To build TCR beta libraries, CDR3 regions were amplified by Arm-PCR using iRepertoire HTBI primers. Gel purification was performed on PCR products prior to sequencing. As for how the authors treated the data: A total of around 59 TRBV and 14 TRBJ segments were identified across samples and were used for gene usage analysis of CDR3 amino acid clonotypes. COPE and FqMerger were used to merge the filtered high-quality paired reads into contigs. BLAST was used to align contigs to IMGT TRBV, TRBD and TRBJ reference genes, and CDR3 was defined according to IMGT. Any clonotype with a frequency above 0.1% was counted as a highly expanded clone. Repertoire diversity was measured by Shannon entropy, and V-J evenness by the Gini coefficient. A clonotype was considered public if more than one individual shared it. The public reads were reprocessed in TCRdb via fastp at Q25 and MiXCR, keeping in-frame beta chains. Each CDR3 protein gets just one entry, which takes the most common genes and DNA from the rows behind it. The V and J calls were not made by the authors but by TCRdb's processing. This sample has around 450,000 distinct CDR3 sequences in its table, and around a fifth of those were observed once. The ten biggest clones cover about 7% of the sample.

The paper's findings and limits, for the study overall: More public clonotypes were shared among persistent patients (under 3,000) than among newly diagnosed patients (more than 950). Persistent disease showed preferential use of TRBV28, TRBJ1-2 and TRBJ2-5, whereas newly diagnosed disease favored TRBV20-1 and TRBJ2-1. Peripheral blood alone was examined, since thyroid tissue, which constituted the primary lesion, could not be accessed. As a limitation, the authors acknowledged that the small sample size may reduce accuracy. Sequencing and analysis were limited to the TCR beta chain. Compared with newly diagnosed patients, persistent Graves' disease patients had lower TCR Shannon entropy and fewer highly expanded clones, which suggests clonal expansion.

The chain links TRBV20-1 with TRBJ2-1; TRBD2 lines up with 8 middle nucleotides. The source was peripheral blood mononuclear cells (PBMCs), collected when the disease was refractory, from a patient treated with antithyroid drugs. This clonotype originated in a female donor with Graves disease. Read as DNA, the sequence is TGCAGTGCTAGAGTGCCGGGAGGGAACAATGAGCAGTTCTTC. Its protein reads: CSARVPGGNNEQFF.